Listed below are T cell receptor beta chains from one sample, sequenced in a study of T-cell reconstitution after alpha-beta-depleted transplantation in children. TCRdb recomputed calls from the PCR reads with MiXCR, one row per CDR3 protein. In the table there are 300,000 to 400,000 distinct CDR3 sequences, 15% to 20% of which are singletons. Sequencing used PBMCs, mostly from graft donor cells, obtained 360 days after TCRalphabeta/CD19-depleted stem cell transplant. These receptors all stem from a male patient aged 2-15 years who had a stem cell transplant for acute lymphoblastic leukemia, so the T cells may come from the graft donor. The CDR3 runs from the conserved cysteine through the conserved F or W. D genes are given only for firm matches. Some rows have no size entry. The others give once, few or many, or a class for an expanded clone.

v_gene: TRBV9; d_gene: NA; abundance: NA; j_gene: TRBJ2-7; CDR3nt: TGTGCCAGCAGTATCGGGCAGACTACCTACGAGCAGTACTTC; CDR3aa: CASSIGQTTYEQYF
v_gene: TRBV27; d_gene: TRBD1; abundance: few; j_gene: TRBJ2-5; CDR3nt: TGTGCCAGCAGTCCCGACAGGGGGCAAGGGACCCAGTACTTC; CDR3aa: CASSPDRGQGTQYF
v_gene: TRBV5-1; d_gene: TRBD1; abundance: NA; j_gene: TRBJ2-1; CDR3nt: TGCGCCAGCAGCTTGCCTCCGGGACAGGGCCCTTACAATGAGCAGTTCTTC; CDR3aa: CASSLPPGQGPYNEQFF
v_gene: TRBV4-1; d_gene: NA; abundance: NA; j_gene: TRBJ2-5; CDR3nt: TGCGCCAGCAGCCTGGAGCTCGGGGCGTTACAAGAGACCCAGTACTTC; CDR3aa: CASSLELGALQETQYF
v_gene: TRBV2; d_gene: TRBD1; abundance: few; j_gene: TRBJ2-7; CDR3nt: TGTGCCAGCAGTTTGGGACAGGGAAGGGCCGGACAGACCTACGAGCAGTACTTC; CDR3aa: CASSLGQGRAGQTYEQYF
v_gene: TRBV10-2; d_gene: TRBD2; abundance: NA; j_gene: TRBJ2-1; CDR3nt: TGCGCCAGCAGTGATGGCCTGACTAGCGGGGTCTACAATGAGCAGTTCTTC; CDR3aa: CASSDGLTSGVYNEQFF
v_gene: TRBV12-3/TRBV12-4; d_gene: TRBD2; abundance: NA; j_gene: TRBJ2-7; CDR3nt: TGTGCCAGCAGTTTACTACAAGCGGGAGGGTTAAAGGGAGAGCAGTACTTC; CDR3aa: CASSLLQAGGLKGEQYF
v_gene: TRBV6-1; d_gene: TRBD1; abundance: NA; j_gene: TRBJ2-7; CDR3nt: TGTGCCAGCAGGCGCTCAAGACAGGGGTGGTTCTACGAGCAGTACTTC; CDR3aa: CASRRSRQGWFYEQYF
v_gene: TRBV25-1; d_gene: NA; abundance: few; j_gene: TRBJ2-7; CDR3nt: TGTGCCAGCAGTGAGGCTTCGGGGGGCTGCGAGCAGTACTTC; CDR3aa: CASSEASGGCEQYF
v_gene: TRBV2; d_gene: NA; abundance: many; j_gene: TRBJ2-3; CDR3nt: TGTGCCAGCGGAAGGCTAACCACAGATACGCAGTATTTT; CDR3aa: CASGRLTTDTQYF
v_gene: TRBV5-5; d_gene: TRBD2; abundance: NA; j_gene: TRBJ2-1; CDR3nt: TGTGCCAGCAGCTTTGGCGGGAGTGGATACAATGAGCAGTTCTTC; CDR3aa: CASSFGGSGYNEQFF
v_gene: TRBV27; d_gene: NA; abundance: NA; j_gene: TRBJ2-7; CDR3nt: TGTGCCAGCGACCCCTGGGGGATCAATTCCTACGAGCAGTACTTC; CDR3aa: CASDPWGINSYEQYF
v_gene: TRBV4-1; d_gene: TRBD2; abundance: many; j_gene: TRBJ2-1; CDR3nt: TGCGCCAGCAGCCAAGATCCGGAGACTAGCGTCCCTTACAATGAGCAGTTCTTC; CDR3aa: CASSQDPETSVPYNEQFF
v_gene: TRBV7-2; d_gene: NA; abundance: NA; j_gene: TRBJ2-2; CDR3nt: TGTGCCAGCAGCCCACGCCAATGGGACACCGGGGAGCTGTTTTTT; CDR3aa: CASSPRQWDTGELFF
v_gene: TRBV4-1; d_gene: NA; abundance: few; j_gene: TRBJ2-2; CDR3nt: TGCGCCAGCAGCCAGTCGACCCTAGCGTTTAAGGGGGAGCTGTTTTTT; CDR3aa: CASSQSTLAFKGELFF
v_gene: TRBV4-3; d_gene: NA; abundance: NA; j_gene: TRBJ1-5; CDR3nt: TGCGCCAGCAGCCAAGACGTCGTGAGCAATCAGCCCCAGCATTTT; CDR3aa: CASSQDVVSNQPQHF
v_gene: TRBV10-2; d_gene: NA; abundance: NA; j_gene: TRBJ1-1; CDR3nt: TGCGCCAGCAGTCCGGGATTCCGGAACACTGAAGCTTTCTTT; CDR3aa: CASSPGFRNTEAFF
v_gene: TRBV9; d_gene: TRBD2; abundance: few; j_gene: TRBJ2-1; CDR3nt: TGTGCCAGCGGAAAGGCGGGAGGGCTCAATGAGCAGTTCTTC; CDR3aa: CASGKAGGLNEQFF